These T cell receptor beta chains were read from a single sample in a study of CD8+ T cells in alopecia areata. The table came from immunoSEQ multiplex PCR; TCRdb's copy has only in-frame clones and leaves some out. This table has more than 110,000 clones, about four fifths appearing once. This specimen consisted of CD8+ T cells sorted from blood, obtained at week 4, from a patient treated with tofacitinib. These TCRs come from a human donor with alopecia areata. The CDR3 runs from the conserved cysteine through the conserved F or W. Each record gives: CDR3 protein, CDR3 DNA, J gene, clone size, V gene, D gene. A D gene is named only where the DNA matches it firmly. For some rows the clone size is stated as once, few or many, or as a class when expanded; others skip it.

CDR3aa: CASSPGLGVYEQYF; CDR3nt: TGTGCCAGTAGTCCGGGACTGGGTGTCTACGAGCAGTACTTC; j_gene: TRBJ2-7; abundance: -; v_gene: TRBV19; d_gene: -
CDR3aa: CASSPGLAGPEQYF; CDR3nt: TGCGCCAGCAGCCCGGGACTAGCGGGGCCCGAGCAGTACTTC; j_gene: TRBJ2-7; abundance: -; v_gene: TRBV4-1; d_gene: TRBD2
CDR3aa: CASSKRSVGETQYF; CDR3nt: TGTGCCAGCAGCAAGCGGTCAGTTGGGGAGACCCAGTACTTC; j_gene: TRBJ2-5; abundance: -; v_gene: TRBV7-9; d_gene: -
CDR3aa: CATSRDPGQGRTDTQYF; CDR3nt: TGTGCCACCAGCAGAGATCCGGGACAGGGAAGGACAGATACGCAGTATTTT; j_gene: TRBJ2-3; abundance: -; v_gene: TRBV15; d_gene: TRBD1
CDR3aa: CASSHRSGTGANEQFF; CDR3nt: TGCGCCAGCAGCCACCGATCTGGGACAGGGGCCAATGAGCAGTTCTTC; j_gene: TRBJ2-1; abundance: once; v_gene: TRBV4-3; d_gene: TRBD1
CDR3aa: CASSVWEAGGPGGDTQYF; CDR3nt: TGTGCCAGCAGCGTTTGGGAAGCGGGGGGGCCCGGAGGAGATACGCAGTATTTT; j_gene: TRBJ2-3; abundance: -; v_gene: TRBV9; d_gene: TRBD2
CDR3aa: CASSLRGGTHEQFF; CDR3nt: TGTGCCAGCAGCCTTCGGGGTGGGACACATGAGCAGTTCTTC; j_gene: TRBJ2-1; abundance: -; v_gene: TRBV9; d_gene: -
CDR3aa: CASSLVTGASSYNEQFF; CDR3nt: TGTGCCAGCAGCTTAGTTACGGGCGCGAGCTCCTACAATGAGCAGTTCTTC; j_gene: TRBJ2-1; abundance: -; v_gene: TRBV7-9; d_gene: -
CDR3aa: CASSKGQGNEQYF; CDR3nt: TGTGCCAGCAGCAAGGGACAGGGAAACGAGCAGTACTTC; j_gene: TRBJ2-7; abundance: -; v_gene: TRBV7-9; d_gene: TRBD1
CDR3aa: CASSFSTGHTGELFF; CDR3nt: TGTGCCAGCAGTTTTTCGACAGGTCACACCGGGGAGCTGTTTTTT; j_gene: TRBJ2-2; abundance: -; v_gene: TRBV6-5; d_gene: -
CDR3aa: CASMTGPVSSYNEQFF; CDR3nt: TGTGCCAGCATGACGGGGCCGGTGAGCTCCTACAATGAGCAGTTCTTC; j_gene: TRBJ2-1; abundance: -; v_gene: TRBV11-2; d_gene: -
CDR3aa: CASSVRVAGANVLTF; CDR3nt: TGTGCCAGCAGTGTAAGGGTGGCTGGGGCCAACGTCCTGACTTTC; j_gene: TRBJ2-6; abundance: -; v_gene: TRBV27; d_gene: -
CDR3aa: CASSSPSTGEQETQYF; CDR3nt: TGTGCCAGCAGCTCCCCTTCTACAGGAGAACAAGAGACCCAGTACTTC; j_gene: TRBJ2-5; abundance: -; v_gene: TRBV5-5; d_gene: -
CDR3aa: CASSLGQGNNQPQHF; CDR3nt: TGTGCCAGCAGCTTAGGACAGGGAAACAATCAGCCCCAGCATTTT; j_gene: TRBJ1-5; abundance: few; v_gene: TRBV7-9; d_gene: TRBD1
CDR3aa: CAWSAGGASTDTQYF; CDR3nt: TGTGCCTGGAGTGCTGGGGGAGCTAGCACAGATACGCAGTATTTT; j_gene: TRBJ2-3; abundance: once; v_gene: TRBV30; d_gene: -
CDR3aa: CASSPGIDTEAFF; CDR3nt: TGTGCCAGCAGCCCAGGGATAGACACTGAAGCTTTCTTT; j_gene: TRBJ1-1; abundance: -; v_gene: TRBV13; d_gene: -
CDR3aa: CASSSWSSAGEQYF; CDR3nt: TGCGCCAGCAGCTCCTGGAGTAGTGCGGGCGAGCAGTACTTC; j_gene: TRBJ2-7; abundance: -; v_gene: TRBV4-3; d_gene: -
CDR3aa: CASSLFPGYNEQFF; CDR3nt: TGTGCCAGCAGCTTGTTCCCCGGCTACAATGAGCAGTTCTTC; j_gene: TRBJ2-1; abundance: few; v_gene: TRBV5-4; d_gene: -
CDR3aa: CASSPRDRGAYEQYF; CDR3nt: TGTGCCAGTAGTCCCCGCGACAGGGGTGCCTACGAGCAGTACTTC; j_gene: TRBJ2-7; abundance: -; v_gene: TRBV19; d_gene: TRBD1
CDR3aa: CSVEPGVSDEQFF; CDR3nt: TGCAGCGTTGAACCGGGGGTCAGCGATGAGCAGTTCTTC; j_gene: TRBJ2-1; abundance: -; v_gene: TRBV29-1; d_gene: -
CDR3aa: CASSPGTGSYNEQFF; CDR3nt: TGTGCCAGCAGTCCCGGGACAGGGAGCTACAATGAGCAGTTCTTC; j_gene: TRBJ2-1; abundance: -; v_gene: TRBV2; d_gene: TRBD1
CDR3aa: CASRERQANEKLFF; CDR3nt: TGCGCCAGCAGGGAACGACAGGCGAATGAAAAACTGTTTTTT; j_gene: TRBJ1-4; abundance: -; v_gene: TRBV10-2; d_gene: -
CDR3aa: CASSSLSGGAVETQYF; CDR3nt: TGTGCCAGCAGTTCCCTTAGCGGGGGGGCCGTTGAGACCCAGTACTTC; j_gene: TRBJ2-5; abundance: -; v_gene: TRBV27; d_gene: TRBD2
CDR3aa: CASSFGGGASGANVLTF; CDR3nt: TGTGCCAGCAGCTTTGGTGGGGGGGCCTCTGGGGCCAACGTCCTGACTTTC; j_gene: TRBJ2-6; abundance: -; v_gene: TRBV7-2; d_gene: -
CDR3aa: CASSEEGMNTEAFF; CDR3nt: TGTGCCAGCAGTGAGGAGGGTATGAACACTGAAGCTTTCTTT; j_gene: TRBJ1-1; abundance: -; v_gene: TRBV2; d_gene: -
CDR3aa: CASSFTGELFF; CDR3nt: TGTGCCAGCAGCTTCACCGGGGAGCTGTTTTTT; j_gene: TRBJ2-2; abundance: -; v_gene: TRBV7-9; d_gene: -
CDR3aa: CSVDGLAGTSYEQYF; CDR3nt: TGCAGCGTTGATGGGCTAGCGGGGACCTCCTACGAGCAGTACTTC; j_gene: TRBJ2-7; abundance: -; v_gene: TRBV29-1; d_gene: TRBD2
CDR3aa: CSGIQGLELFF; CDR3nt: TGCAGCGGCATACAGGGTTTAGAGCTGTTTTTT; j_gene: TRBJ2-2; abundance: -; v_gene: TRBV29-1; d_gene: -
CDR3aa: CATSRGQGPGNTIYF; CDR3nt: TGTGCCACCAGCAGAGGACAGGGACCTGGAAACACCATATATTTT; j_gene: TRBJ1-3; abundance: -; v_gene: TRBV15; d_gene: TRBD1
CDR3aa: CASSDGGELFF; CDR3nt: TGCGCCAGCAGTGATGGCGGGGAGCTGTTTTTT; j_gene: TRBJ2-2; abundance: -; v_gene: TRBV10-1; d_gene: -
CDR3aa: CASSTSRYNEQFF; CDR3nt: TGTGCCAGTAGTACCAGCAGATACAATGAGCAGTTCTTC; j_gene: TRBJ2-1; abundance: -; v_gene: TRBV19; d_gene: -
CDR3aa: CASNPGTGSYEQYF; CDR3nt: TGTGCCAGTAATCCCGGGACAGGGAGTTACGAGCAGTACTTC; j_gene: TRBJ2-7; abundance: -; v_gene: TRBV19; d_gene: TRBD1
CDR3aa: CSVDLSLGTGVYNEQFF; CDR3nt: TGCAGCGTTGATTTAAGTCTCGGGACAGGAGTCTACAATGAGCAGTTCTTC; j_gene: TRBJ2-1; abundance: -; v_gene: TRBV29-1; d_gene: TRBD1
CDR3aa: CASRRQGISYNEQFF; CDR3nt: TGTGCCAGCAGGAGACAGGGGATCTCCTACAATGAGCAGTTCTTC; j_gene: TRBJ2-1; abundance: -; v_gene: TRBV6-5; d_gene: TRBD1
CDR3aa: CASSLYGEGRGNTIYF; CDR3nt: TGTGCCAGCAGCTTATATGGTGAAGGGCGCGGAAACACCATATATTTT; j_gene: TRBJ1-3; abundance: -; v_gene: TRBV7-9; d_gene: -
CDR3aa: CASSAAGGYNEQFF; CDR3nt: TGCGCCAGCAGCGCCGCTGGGGGCTACAATGAGCAGTTCTTC; j_gene: TRBJ2-1; abundance: few; v_gene: TRBV5-1; d_gene: -
CDR3aa: CASSQFEQGGYEQYF; CDR3nt: TGCGCCAGCAGCCAATTTGAGCAGGGAGGGTACGAGCAGTACTTC; j_gene: TRBJ2-7; abundance: -; v_gene: TRBV4-1; d_gene: TRBD2
CDR3aa: CASTAGGYNEQFF; CDR3nt: TGTGCCAGCACAGCGGGGGGCTACAATGAGCAGTTCTTC; j_gene: TRBJ2-1; abundance: few; v_gene: TRBV2; d_gene: TRBD2
CDR3aa: CASSYSVQIQETQYF; CDR3nt: TGTGCCAGCAGCTACTCGGTCCAGATCCAAGAGACCCAGTACTTC; j_gene: TRBJ2-5; abundance: few; v_gene: TRBV7-2; d_gene: -
CDR3aa: CASSVGVGGYEQYF; CDR3nt: TGTGCCAGCAGCGTAGGGGTAGGAGGCTACGAGCAGTACTTC; j_gene: TRBJ2-7; abundance: once; v_gene: TRBV9; d_gene: -
CDR3aa: CASSLSGGAPDNEQFF; CDR3nt: TGTGCTAGCAGCCTTAGCGGGGGGGCCCCCGACAATGAGCAGTTCTTC; j_gene: TRBJ2-1; abundance: many; v_gene: TRBV7-7; d_gene: TRBD2
CDR3aa: CASSHPCSKYGKLFF; CDR3nt: TGCGCCAGCAGTCATCCTTGTTCCAAATACGGAAAACTGTTTTTT; j_gene: TRBJ1-4; abundance: -; v_gene: TRBV23-1; d_gene: -
CDR3aa: CASTQDSGYQPQHF; CDR3nt: TGTGCCAGTACCCAAGATTCGGGTTATCAGCCCCAGCATTTT; j_gene: TRBJ1-5; abundance: -; v_gene: TRBV19; d_gene: -
CDR3aa: CASSLAVAEQFF; CDR3nt: TGTGCCAGCAGCTTGGCGGTAGCGGAGCAGTTCTTC; j_gene: TRBJ2-1; abundance: once; v_gene: TRBV5-6; d_gene: -
CDR3aa: CASSLGHGDEQFF; CDR3nt: TGTGCCAGCAGCTTAGGACACGGGGATGAGCAGTTCTTC; j_gene: TRBJ2-1; abundance: once; v_gene: TRBV13; d_gene: -
CDR3aa: CASIHRDSRVTDTQYF; CDR3nt: TGTGCCAGCATTCACCGGGACTCCCGGGTGACAGATACGCAGTATTTT; j_gene: TRBJ2-3; abundance: -; v_gene: TRBV2; d_gene: -
CDR3aa: CAWSVRTGEETQYF; CDR3nt: TGTGCCTGGAGTGTTAGGACAGGGGAAGAGACCCAGTACTTC; j_gene: TRBJ2-5; abundance: -; v_gene: TRBV30; d_gene: TRBD1
CDR3aa: CASSLKQGSEQYF; CDR3nt: TGTGCCAGCAGCTTGAAACAGGGGAGCGAGCAGTACTTC; j_gene: TRBJ2-7; abundance: once; v_gene: TRBV7-9; d_gene: TRBD1
CDR3aa: CASSLSGLGRNQPQHF; CDR3nt: TGTGCCAGCAGCTTGTCAGGGTTGGGGAGAAATCAGCCCCAGCATTTT; j_gene: TRBJ1-5; abundance: -; v_gene: TRBV7-9; d_gene: -
CDR3aa: CASSQSGGAYQSSYNEQFF; CDR3nt: TGTGCCAGCTCGCAAAGCGGGGGGGCCTATCAAAGCTCCTACAATGAGCAGTTCTTC; j_gene: TRBJ2-1; abundance: -; v_gene: TRBV18; d_gene: TRBD2